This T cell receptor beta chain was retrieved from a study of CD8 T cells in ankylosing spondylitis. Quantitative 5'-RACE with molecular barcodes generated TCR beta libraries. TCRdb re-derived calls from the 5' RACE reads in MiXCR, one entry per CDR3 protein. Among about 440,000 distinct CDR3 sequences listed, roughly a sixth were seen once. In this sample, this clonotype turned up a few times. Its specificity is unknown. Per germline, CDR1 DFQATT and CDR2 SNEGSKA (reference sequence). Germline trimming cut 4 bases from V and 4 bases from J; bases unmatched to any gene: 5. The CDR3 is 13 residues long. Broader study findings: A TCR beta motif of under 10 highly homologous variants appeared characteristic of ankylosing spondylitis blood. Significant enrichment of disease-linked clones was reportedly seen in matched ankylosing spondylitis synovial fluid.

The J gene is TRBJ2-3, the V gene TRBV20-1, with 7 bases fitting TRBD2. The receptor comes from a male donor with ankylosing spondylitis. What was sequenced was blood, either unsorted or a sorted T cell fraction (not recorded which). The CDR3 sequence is CSAIFGRSDTQYF. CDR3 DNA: TGCAGTGCTATTTTCGGGAGGTCAGATACGCAGTATTTT.